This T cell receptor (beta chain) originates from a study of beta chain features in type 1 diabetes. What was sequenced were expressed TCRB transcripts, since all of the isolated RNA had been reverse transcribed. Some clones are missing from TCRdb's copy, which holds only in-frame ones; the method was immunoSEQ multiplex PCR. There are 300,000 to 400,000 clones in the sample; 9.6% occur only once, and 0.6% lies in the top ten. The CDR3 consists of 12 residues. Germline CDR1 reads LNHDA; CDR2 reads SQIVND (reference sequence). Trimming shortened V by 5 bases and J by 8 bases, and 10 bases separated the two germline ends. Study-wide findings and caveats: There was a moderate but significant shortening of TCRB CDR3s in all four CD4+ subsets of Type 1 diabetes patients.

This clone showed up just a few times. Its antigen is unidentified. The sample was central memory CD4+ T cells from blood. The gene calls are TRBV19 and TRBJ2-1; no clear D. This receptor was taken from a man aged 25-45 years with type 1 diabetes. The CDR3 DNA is TGTGCCAGTAGTTATAGAAGGCATGAGCAGTTCTTC. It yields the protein CASSYRRHEQFF.